This T cell receptor beta chain emerged from a study of blood T cell repertoires in COVID-19. This table comes from immunoSEQ multiplex PCR, and its TCRdb copy is limited to in-frame clones, with some not included. The table shows 250,000 to 300,000 clones, with about four fifths occurring only once. Trimming shortened V by 4 bases and J by 0 bases, and 13 bases separated the two germline ends. The CDR3 has 16 residues. Germline V gene sequence: CDR1 SEHNR, CDR2 FQNEAQ (reference sequence). Sequenced: PBMCs or T cells enriched from blood (not recorded which). V usage is TRBV7-9 and J usage is TRBJ2-1; D is ambiguous. The source of this sequence is a man aged 35-49 years who had been exposed to COVID-19. The CDR3 DNA sequence: TGTGCCAGCAGCTCCCCAGTGGTGGCCTCCTACAATGAGCAGTTCTTC. It encodes CASSSPVVASYNEQFF.